This T cell receptor (beta chain) was documented in a study of patients and donors after allogeneic stem cell transplantation. TCRdb independently ran MiXCR on the RT-PCR reads; one entry per CDR3 protein. The sample includes about 200,000 distinct CDR3 sequences, around 40% of them seen just once. The CDR3 runs 14 residues. Germline values: CDR1 MNHNS, CDR2 SASEGT. V was shortened by 7 bases and J by 1 base, with 12 bases between the two germline ends. The sequence derives from a human donor who was either an allogeneic HSCT recipient or a stem cell or donor lymphocyte infusion donor (not recorded which). It is not recorded whose cells these are; they may come from a transplant donor. This chain links TRBV6-1 with TRBJ2-3; no reliable D call. Sample: blood, either unsorted or a sorted T cell fraction (not recorded which). In DNA form, the CDR3 reads TGTGCCAGCACCCGACCCGCCGGCACAGATACGCAGTATTTT. It specifies CASTRPAGTDTQYF.